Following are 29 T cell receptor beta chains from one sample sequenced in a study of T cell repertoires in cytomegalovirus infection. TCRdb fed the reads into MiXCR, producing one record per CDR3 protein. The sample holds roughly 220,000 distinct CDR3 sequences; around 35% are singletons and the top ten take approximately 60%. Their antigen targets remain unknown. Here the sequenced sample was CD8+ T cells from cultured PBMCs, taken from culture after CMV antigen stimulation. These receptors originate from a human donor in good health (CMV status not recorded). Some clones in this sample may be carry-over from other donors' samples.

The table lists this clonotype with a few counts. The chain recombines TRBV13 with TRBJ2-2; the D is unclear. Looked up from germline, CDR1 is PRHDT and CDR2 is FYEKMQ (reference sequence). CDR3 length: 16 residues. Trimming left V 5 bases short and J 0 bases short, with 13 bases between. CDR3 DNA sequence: TGTGCCAGCAGCCACATCCGACAACCGAACACCGGGGAGCTGTTTTTT. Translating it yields CASSHIRQPNTGELFF.

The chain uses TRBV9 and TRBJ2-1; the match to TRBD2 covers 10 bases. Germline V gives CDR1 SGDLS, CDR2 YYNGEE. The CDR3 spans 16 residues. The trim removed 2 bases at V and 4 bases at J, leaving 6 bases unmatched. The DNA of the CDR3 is TGTGCCAGCAGCGTCTCAGCGGGAGGGGATTACAATGAGCAGTTCTTC. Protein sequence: CASSVSAGGDYNEQFF.

The CDR3 here is CASRGARETQYF. CDR3 bases: TGTGCCAGCCGGGGCGCAAGGGAGACCCAGTACTTC. The chain combines TRBV6-5 with TRBJ2-5; D possibly uses TRBD1 or TRBD2 (5 bases each). V was pared by 8 bases and J by 5 bases, with 12 bases between. This CDR3 spans 12 amino acids. Looked up from germline, CDR1 is MNHEY and CDR2 is SVGAGI.

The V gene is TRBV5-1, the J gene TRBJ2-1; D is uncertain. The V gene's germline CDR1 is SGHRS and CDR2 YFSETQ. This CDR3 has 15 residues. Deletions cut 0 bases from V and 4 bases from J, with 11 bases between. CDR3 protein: CASSLDRAGYNEQFF. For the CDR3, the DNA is TGCGCCAGCAGCTTGGATAGGGCAGGTTACAATGAGCAGTTCTTC.

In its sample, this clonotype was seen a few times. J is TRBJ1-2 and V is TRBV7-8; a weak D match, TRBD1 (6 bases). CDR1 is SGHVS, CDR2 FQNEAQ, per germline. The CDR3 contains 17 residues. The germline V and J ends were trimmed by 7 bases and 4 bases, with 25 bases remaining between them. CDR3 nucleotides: TGTGCCAGCAAAGATGCGGCGATTGGGGGCTCTTCCTATGGCTACACCTTC. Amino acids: CASKDAAIGGSSYGYTF. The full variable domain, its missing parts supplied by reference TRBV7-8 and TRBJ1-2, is GAGVSQSPRYKVAKRGQDVALRCDPISGHVSLFWYQQALGQGPEFLTYFQNEAQLDKSGLPSDRFFAERPEGSVSTLKIQRTQQEDSAVYLCASKDAAIGGSSYGYTFGSGTRLTVV.

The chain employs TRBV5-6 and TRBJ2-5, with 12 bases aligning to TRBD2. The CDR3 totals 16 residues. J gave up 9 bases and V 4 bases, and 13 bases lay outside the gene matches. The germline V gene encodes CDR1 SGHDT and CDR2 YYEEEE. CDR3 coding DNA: TGTGCCAGCAGCACAAACAGACTAGCGGGAGCTAGGGCCCAGTACTTC. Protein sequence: CASSTNRLAGARAQYF.

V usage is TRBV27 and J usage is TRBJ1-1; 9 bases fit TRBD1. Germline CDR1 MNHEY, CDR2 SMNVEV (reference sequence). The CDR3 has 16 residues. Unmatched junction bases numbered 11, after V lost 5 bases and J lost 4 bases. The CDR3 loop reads CASSPGQGFDGTEAFF. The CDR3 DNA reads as TGTGCCAGCAGTCCGGGACAGGGTTTCGATGGCACTGAAGCTTTCTTT.

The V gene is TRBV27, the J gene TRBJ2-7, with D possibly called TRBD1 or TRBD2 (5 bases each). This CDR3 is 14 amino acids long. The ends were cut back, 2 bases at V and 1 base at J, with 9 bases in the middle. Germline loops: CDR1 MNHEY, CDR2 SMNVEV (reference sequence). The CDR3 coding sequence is TGTGCCAGCAGTTTAACTGAGGGGTCCTACGAGCAGTACTTC. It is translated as CASSLTEGSYEQYF.

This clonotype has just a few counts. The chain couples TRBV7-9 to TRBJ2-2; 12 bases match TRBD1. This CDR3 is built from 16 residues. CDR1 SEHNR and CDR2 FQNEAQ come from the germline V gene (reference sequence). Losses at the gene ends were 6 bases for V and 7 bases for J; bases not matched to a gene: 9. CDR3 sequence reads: CASRTTGTGGGGELFF. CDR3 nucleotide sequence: TGTGCCAGCAGGACTACCGGGACAGGGGGCGGCGGGGAGCTGTTTTTT.

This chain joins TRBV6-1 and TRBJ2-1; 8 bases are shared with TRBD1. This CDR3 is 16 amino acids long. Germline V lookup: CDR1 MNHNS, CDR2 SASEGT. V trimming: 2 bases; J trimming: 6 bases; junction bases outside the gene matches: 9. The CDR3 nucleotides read TGTGCCAGCAGTGAAAGACAGGGGTACGGGGGCAATGAGCAGTTCTTC. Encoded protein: CASSERQGYGGNEQFF.

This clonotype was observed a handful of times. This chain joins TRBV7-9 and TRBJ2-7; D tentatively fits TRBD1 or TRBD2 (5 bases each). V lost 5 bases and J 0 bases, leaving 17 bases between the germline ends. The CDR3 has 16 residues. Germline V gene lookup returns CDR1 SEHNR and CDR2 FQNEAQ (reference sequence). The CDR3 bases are TGTGCCAGCAGCCCCCCAGTGGGGGAAAGCTCCTACGAGCAGTACTTC. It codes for CASSPPVGESSYEQYF.

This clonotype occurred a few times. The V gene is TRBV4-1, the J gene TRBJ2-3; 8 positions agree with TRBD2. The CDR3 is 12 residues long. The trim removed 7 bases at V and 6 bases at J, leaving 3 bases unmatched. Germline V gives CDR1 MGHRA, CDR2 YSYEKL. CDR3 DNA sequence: TGCGCCAGCACGGGAGGGCGTGATACGCAGTATTTT. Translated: CASTGGRDTQYF.

This chain's CDR3 is CASSLSRGGPYEQYF. DNA for the CDR3: TGTGCCAGCAGTTTATCGCGCGGGGGCCCCTACGAGCAGTACTTC. The chain has TRBV27 and TRBJ2-7, with D possibly being TRBD2 (7 bases). CDR3 length: 15 amino acids. The germline CDR1 and CDR2 sequences are MNHEY and SMNVEV (reference sequence). The V and J ends lost 0 bases and 2 bases respectively, with 11 bases between them.

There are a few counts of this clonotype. CDR3 region: CASSHREMNLDTGELFF. The CDR3 nucleotides read TGTGCCAGCAGTCACAGGGAAATGAACTTGGACACCGGGGAGCTGTTTTTT. The chain links TRBV28 to TRBJ2-2; tentatively, D is TRBD1 (6 bases). Trimming stripped 5 bases from V and 3 bases from J, with 19 bases between. CDR1 MDHEN and CDR2 SYDVKM come from the germline V gene. The CDR3 consists of 17 residues.

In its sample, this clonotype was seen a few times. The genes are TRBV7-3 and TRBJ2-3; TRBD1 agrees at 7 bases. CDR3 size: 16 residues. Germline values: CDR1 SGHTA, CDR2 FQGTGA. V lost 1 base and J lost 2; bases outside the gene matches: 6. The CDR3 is CASSLIEGQTTDTQYF. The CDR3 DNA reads TGTGCCAGCAGCTTAATAGAGGGACAGACCACAGATACGCAGTATTTT.

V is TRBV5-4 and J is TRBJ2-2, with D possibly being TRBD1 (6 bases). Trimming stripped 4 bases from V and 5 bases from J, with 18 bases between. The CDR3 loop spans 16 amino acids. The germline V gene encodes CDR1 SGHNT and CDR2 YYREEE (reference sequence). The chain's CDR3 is CASSQGRDIGTGELFF. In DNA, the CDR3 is TGTGCCAGCAGCCAGGGTCGGGACATCGGTACCGGGGAGCTGTTTTTT.

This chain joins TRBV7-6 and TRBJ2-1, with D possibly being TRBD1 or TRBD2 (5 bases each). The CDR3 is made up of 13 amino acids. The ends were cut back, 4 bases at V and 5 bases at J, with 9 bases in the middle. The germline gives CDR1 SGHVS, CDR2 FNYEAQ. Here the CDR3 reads CASSSGPNNEQFF. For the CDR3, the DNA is TGTGCCAGCAGCTCGGGACCGAACAATGAGCAGTTCTTC.

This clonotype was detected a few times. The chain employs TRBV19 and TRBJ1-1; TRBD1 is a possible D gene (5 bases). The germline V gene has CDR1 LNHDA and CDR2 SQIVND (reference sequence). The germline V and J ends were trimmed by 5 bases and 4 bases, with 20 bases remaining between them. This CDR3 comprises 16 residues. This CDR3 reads CASSAETQGPSTEAFF. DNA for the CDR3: TGTGCCAGTAGTGCCGAAACCCAGGGACCTAGCACTGAAGCTTTCTTT.

CDR3: CASVNSGWAGTDTQYF. CDR3 DNA: TGTGCCAGCGTCAATAGCGGATGGGCCGGCACAGATACGCAGTATTTT. The rearrangement links TRBV28 to TRBJ2-3; tentatively, D is TRBD2 (6 bases). The CDR3 loop spans 16 amino acids. Germline loops: CDR1 MDHEN, CDR2 SYDVKM. V was trimmed by 8 bases and J by 1 base, leaving 19 bases between them.

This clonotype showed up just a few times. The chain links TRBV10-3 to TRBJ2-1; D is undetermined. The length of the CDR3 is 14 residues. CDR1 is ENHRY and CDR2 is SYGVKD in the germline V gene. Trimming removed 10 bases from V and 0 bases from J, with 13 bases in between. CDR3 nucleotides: TGTGCCACGTACCCTTCCCTCTCCTACAATGAGCAGTTCTTC. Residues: CATYPSLSYNEQFF.

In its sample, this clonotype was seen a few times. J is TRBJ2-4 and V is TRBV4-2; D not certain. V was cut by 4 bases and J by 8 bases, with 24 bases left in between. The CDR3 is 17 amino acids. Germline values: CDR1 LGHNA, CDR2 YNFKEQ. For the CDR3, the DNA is TGTGCCAGCAGCCCCCAGGCCGTCAGGATTGCCGTCGACATTCAGTACTTC. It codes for CASSPQAVRIAVDIQYF.

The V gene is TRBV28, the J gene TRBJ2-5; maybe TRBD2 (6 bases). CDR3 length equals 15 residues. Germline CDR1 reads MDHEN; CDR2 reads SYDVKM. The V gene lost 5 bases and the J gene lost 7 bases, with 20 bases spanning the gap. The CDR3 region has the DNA TGTGCCAGCAGTCCCTTGGGGGGAGCCCTCCCGACCCAGTACTTC. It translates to CASSPLGGALPTQYF.

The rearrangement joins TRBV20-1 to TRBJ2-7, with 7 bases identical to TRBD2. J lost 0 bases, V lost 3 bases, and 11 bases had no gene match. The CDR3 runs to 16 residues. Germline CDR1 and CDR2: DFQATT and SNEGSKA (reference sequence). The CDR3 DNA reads TGCAGTGCTAGCGAATTGAATAGCGGGTCCTCCTACGAGCAGTACTTC. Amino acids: CSASELNSGSSYEQYF.

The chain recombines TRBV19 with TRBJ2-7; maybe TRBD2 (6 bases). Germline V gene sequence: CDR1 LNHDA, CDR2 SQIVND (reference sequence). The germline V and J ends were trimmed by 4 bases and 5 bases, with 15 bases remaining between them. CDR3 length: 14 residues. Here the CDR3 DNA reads TGTGCCAGTAGTACGGGACTCAGCGGAGACGAGCAGTACTTC. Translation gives CASSTGLSGDEQYF.

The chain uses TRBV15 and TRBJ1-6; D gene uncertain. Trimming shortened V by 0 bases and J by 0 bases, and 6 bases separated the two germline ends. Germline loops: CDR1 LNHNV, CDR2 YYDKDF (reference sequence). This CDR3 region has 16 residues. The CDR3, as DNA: TGTGCCACCAGCAGAGATTCGGGCTCCTATAATTCACCCCTCCACTTT. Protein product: CATSRDSGSYNSPLHF.

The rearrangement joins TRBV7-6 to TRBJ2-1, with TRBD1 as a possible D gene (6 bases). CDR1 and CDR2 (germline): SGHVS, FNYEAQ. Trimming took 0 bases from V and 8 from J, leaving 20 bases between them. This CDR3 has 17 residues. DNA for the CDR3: TGTGCCAGCAGCTTAGCGTCTGGGACACTTCCCCTGGATGAGCAGTTCTTC. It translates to CASSLASGTLPLDEQFF.

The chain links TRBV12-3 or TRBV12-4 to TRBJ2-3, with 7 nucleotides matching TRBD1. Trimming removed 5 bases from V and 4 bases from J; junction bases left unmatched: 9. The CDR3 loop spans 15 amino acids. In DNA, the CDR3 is TGTGCCAGCAGTGCCCTGAGACAGGGCGCAGATACGCAGTATTTT. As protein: CASSALRQGADTQYF.

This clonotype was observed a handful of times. In DNA form, the CDR3 reads TGTGCCAGCAGCTTGGACAGAGGCACCGGGGAGCTGTTTTTT. Residues: CASSLDRGTGELFF. The chain couples TRBV11-2 to TRBJ2-2; D is possibly TRBD1 (6 bases). CDR1 SGHAT and CDR2 FQNNGV come from the germline V gene. CDR3 length: 14 amino acids. The V end was cut by 3 bases, the J end by 4 bases, with 9 bases between.

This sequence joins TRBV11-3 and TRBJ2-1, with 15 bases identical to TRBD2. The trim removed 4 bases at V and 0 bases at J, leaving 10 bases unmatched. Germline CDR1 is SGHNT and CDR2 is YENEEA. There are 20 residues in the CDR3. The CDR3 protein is CASSSPGLAGGRSSYNEQFF. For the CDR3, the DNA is TGTGCCAGCAGCTCCCCGGGACTAGCGGGAGGTAGGAGCTCCTACAATGAGCAGTTCTTC.